A selection of T cell receptor beta chains follows, all from one sample in a study of blood T cell repertoires in COVID-19. The protocol was immunoSEQ multiplex PCR, while the TCRdb copy is restricted to in-frame clones and leaves out a portion. This repertoire shows 300,000 to 350,000 clones, around 83% found once; its top ten account for 2.5% to 3.5%. The sequenced sample consisted of peripheral blood. Source of these receptors: a young man with active or convalescent COVID-19. CDR3s include the opening cysteine and the closing phenylalanine or tryptophan. The order of the fields is V gene, J gene, CDR3 protein.

>TRBV23-1|TRBJ2-3
CASSQSRLATNTDTQYF
>TRBV3-1/TRBV3-2|TRBJ1-1
CASSPRTANTEAFF
>TRBV10-3|TRBJ2-2
CAISRTSEAGELFF
>TRBV5-8|TRBJ1-3
CASSLAAGTASSGNTIYF
>TRBV7-8|TRBJ1-2
CASSSDPTRGGGYTF
>TRBV20-1|TRBJ1-5
CSASYQGARDQPQHF
>TRBV7-8|TRBJ2-4
CASSDGTSRRAKNIQYF
>TRBV11-3|TRBJ2-2
CASSFLGGHTGELFF
>TRBV9|TRBJ2-5
CASSVDSGRETQYF
>TRBV4-2|TRBJ2-2
CASSQDSGGAGELFF
>TRBV5-4|TRBJ2-3
CASSSNRGTSTDTQYF
>TRBV14|TRBJ1-2
CASSQVRGAGNYGYTF
>TRBV6-2/TRBV6-3|TRBJ1-5
CASSYRFQGGLSNQPQHF
>TRBV29-1|TRBJ1-4
CSAQGPNEKLFF
>TRBV11-3|TRBJ2-3
CASSYPGGPDTQYF
>TRBV20-1|TRBJ2-1
CSATSGYEQFF
>TRBV5-6|TRBJ1-5
CASSSSGQPQHF
>TRBV5-1|TRBJ2-1
CASSLDATSGGYNEQFF
>TRBV2|TRBJ2-1
CASSGVYNEQFF
>TRBV5-1|TRBJ2-1
CASGLDAYNEQFF
>TRBV5-1|TRBJ1-6
CASSLEGGKNSPLHF
>TRBV9|TRBJ2-3
CASSVEASGTDTQYF
>TRBV29-1|TRBJ1-2
CSAFNGGYTF
>TRBV3-1/TRBV3-2|TRBJ1-5
CASSEGTGGQPQHF
>TRBV7-3|TRBJ1-2
CASSPTGGGRYGYTF
>TRBV30|TRBJ2-3
CAWSSPRDLTDTQYF
>TRBV14|TRBJ2-5
CASSSLSGLAGVMDF
>TRBV20-1|TRBJ1-5
CSASTQGRDQPQHF
>TRBV11-2|TRBJ2-7
CASSWAITEQYF
>TRBV28|TRBJ2-3
CASSSAPSRPDTQYF
>TRBV27|TRBJ2-7
CASSPHRGRFYEQYF
>TRBV7-2|TRBJ2-7
CASSLAGTKSYEQYF
>TRBV4-2|TRBJ2-1
CASSQRTSGRWDEQFF
>TRBV6-6|TRBJ1-1
CAGSSRVPLNTEAFF
>TRBV4-3|TRBJ1-1
CASSQDTRQRNTEAFF
>TRBV11-2|TRBJ2-3
CASTKIGDWSTDTQYF
>TRBV2|TRBJ2-3
CAKAGGPVGTDTQYF
>TRBV5-1|TRBJ2-4
CASSSGAGKNIQYF
>TRBV11-3|TRBJ2-7
CASSLDPGLADEQYF
>TRBV6-5|TRBJ1-6
CASSLDRGSPLHF
>TRBV7-2|TRBJ2-1
CASSSQRGRRAEQFF
>TRBV7-9|TRBJ2-1
CASSRRDNEQFF
>TRBV28|TRBJ1-2
CASSSRYGYTF